These 23 T cell receptor beta chains share one sample of origin, sequenced in a study of cytomegalovirus exposure and HLA in healthy donors. Primers included in the PCR were 60 Vbeta and 13 Jbeta primers. Clones were read by immunoSEQ multiplex PCR, and TCRdb kept only the in-frame ones, dropping some. The profile shows 120,000 to 150,000 clones, 60% to 85% of them singletons. Sequenced: PBMCs. The receptors derive from a man between 35 and 55 years old in good health and CMV-seropositive.

The rearrangement links TRBV27 to TRBJ1-5, with 7 bases that match TRBD1. V was pared by 8 bases and J by 0 bases, with 4 bases of the junction left unmatched. CDR1 MNHEY and CDR2 SMNVEV come from the germline V gene (reference sequence). The CDR3 has 14 amino acids. The CDR3: CASGWTGSNQPQHF. CDR3 sequence (DNA): TGTGCCAGCGGCTGGACAGGTAGCAATCAGCCCCAGCATTTT.

This clone is a singleton in its sample. V usage is TRBV11-1 and J usage is TRBJ2-7, with 7 bases identical to TRBD2. With 3 bases clipped from V and 0 bases from J, the junction kept 5 bases outside the gene matches. The CDR3 is 15 amino acids. From germline, CDR1 is SGHAT and CDR2 FQDESV (reference sequence). CDR3 amino acids: CASSLLRGSSYEQYF. CDR3 in DNA: TGTGCCAGCAGCTTGCTGCGGGGGAGCTCCTACGAGCAGTACTTC.

The sample holds one count of this clone. A read error may produce the germline difference seen at one junction end. The chain is built from TRBV7-7 and TRBJ2-5, with a tentative D call TRBD1 (5 bases). This CDR3 comprises 16 residues. The germline gives CDR1 SSHAT, CDR2 FNYEAQ (reference sequence). CDR3 nucleotides: TGTGCTAGCAGCTTAGGGGCCAGGTGGGGCGCAGAGACCCAGTACTTC. Encoded protein: CASSLGARWGAETQYF.

This chain uses TRBV9 with TRBJ2-3; tentative D call: TRBD2 (5 bases). V was shortened by 4 bases and J by 0 bases, with 12 bases between the two germline ends. The germline V gene has CDR1 SGDLS and CDR2 YYNGEE. The CDR3 runs 15 residues. The CDR3 reads CASSPGGGSTDTQYF. CDR3 nucleotide sequence: TGTGCCAGCAGCCCAGGTGGAGGTAGCACAGATACGCAGTATTTT.

The chain carries TRBV7-2 and TRBJ1-2, with D perhaps matching TRBD1 (6 bases). The CDR3 has 15 residues. Germline V gene lookup returns CDR1 SGHTA and CDR2 FQGNSA. Trimming cost V 9 bases and J 0 bases, with 17 bases left between them. The DNA of the CDR3 is TGTGCCAGTATCCCAGGCCACAGGGCTAACTATGGCTACACCTTC. This encodes CASIPGHRANYGYTF.

This chain uses TRBV6-5 with TRBJ2-6; D is ambiguous. The CDR3 runs to 15 residues. The germline CDR1 and CDR2 sequences are MNHEY and SVGAGI. V dropped 0 bases and J dropped 4 bases, with 7 bases sitting between them. The CDR3 loop is CASSYSLSGANVLTF. CDR3 nucleotides: TGTGCCAGCAGTTACTCGTTGAGCGGGGCCAACGTCCTGACTTTC.

In DNA, the CDR3 is TGCGCCAGCCGAGCTTGGGCGGACTCGAACTATGGCTACACCTTC. This translates into CASRAWADSNYGYTF. The chain uses TRBV5-1 and TRBJ1-2; D call uncertain. Germline V gene lookup returns CDR1 SGHRS and CDR2 YFSETQ. This CDR3 is built from 15 residues. The V and J ends lost 7 bases and 2 bases respectively, with 18 bases between them. The variable domain in full, with the rest retrieved from reference TRBV5-1 and TRBJ1-2, is KAGVTQTPRYLIKTRGQQVTLSCSPISGHRSVSWYQQTPGQGLQFLFEYFSETQRNKGNFPGRFSGRQFSNSRSEMNVSTLELGDSALYLCASRAWADSNYGYTFGSGTRLTVV.

The gene calls are TRBV5-8 and TRBJ2-1, with D possibly matching TRBD2 (6 bases). The CDR3 extends over 17 amino acids. Germline V gene lookup returns CDR1 SGHTS and CDR2 YDEGEE. Trimming took off 4 bases at V and 10 bases at J, with 27 bases between the two ends. CDR3 loop: CASSPKEGRQTRGEQFF. The CDR3 bases are TGTGCCAGCAGCCCCAAGGAGGGGAGGCAGACTAGGGGCGAGCAGTTCTTC. The full variable domain, completed using reference TRBV5-8 and TRBJ2-1, is EAGVTQSPTHLIKTRGQQATLRCSPISGHTSVYWYQQALGLGLQFLLWYDEGEERNRGNFPPRFSGRQFPNYSSELNVNALELEDSALYLCASSPKEGRQTRGEQFFGPGTRLTVL.

The CDR3 spells CASSEQGGEQYF. CDR3 bases: TGTGCCAGCAGTGAGCAGGGCGGAGAGCAGTACTTC. This chain connects TRBV6-1 to TRBJ2-7, with D possibly being TRBD1 (5 bases). The CDR3 consists of 12 residues. Germline V gene lookup returns CDR1 MNHNS and CDR2 SASEGT. The germline V and J ends were trimmed by 3 bases and 7 bases, with 10 bases remaining between them.

The rearrangement uses TRBV7-2 and TRBJ1-2; 9 bases are a match to TRBD1. This CDR3 spans 13 amino acids. CDR1 is SGHTA and CDR2 is FQGNSA in the germline V gene. V trimming: 5 bases; J trimming: 4 bases; junction bases outside the gene matches: 2. CDR3: CASSTGQGYGYTF. As DNA, the CDR3 is TGTGCCAGCAGCACGGGACAGGGCTATGGCTACACCTTC.

The genes are TRBV30 and TRBJ2-5; TRBD1 might be the D (5 bases). V was clipped by 3 bases and J by 1 base, with 15 bases between them. The CDR3 length is 15 residues. The germline V gene encodes CDR1 GTSNPN and CDR2 SVGIG (reference sequence). CDR3 residues: CAWSPGSRAQETQYF. CDR3 DNA sequence: TGTGCCTGGAGCCCCGGGTCCAGGGCCCAAGAGACCCAGTACTTC.

J is TRBJ2-2 and V is TRBV5-1; 8 nucleotides line up with TRBD2. Germline CDR1 is SGHRS and CDR2 is YFSETQ. The CDR3 has 15 residues. V was pared by 3 bases and J by 3 bases, with 4 bases of the junction left unmatched. The CDR3 region is CASSSMTSDTGELFF. In DNA, the CDR3 is TGCGCCAGCAGCTCAATGACTAGCGACACCGGGGAGCTGTTTTTT.

The genes are TRBV7-2 and TRBJ1-6; D unclear. Germline values: CDR1 SGHTA, CDR2 FQGNSA. The CDR3 has 14 amino acids. The V and J ends lost 2 bases and 10 bases respectively, with 12 bases between them. The CDR3 spells CASSLRVVASPLHF. CDR3 nucleotides: TGTGCCAGCAGCTTACGGGTCGTAGCATCACCCCTCCACTTT.

The chain combines TRBV5-4 with TRBJ1-4, with a tentative D call TRBD1 (5 bases). Trimming removed 4 bases at V and 0 bases at J, with 13 bases between. Germline V gene lookup returns CDR1 SGHNT and CDR2 YYREEE (reference sequence). This CDR3 has 16 amino acids. CDR3: CASSIFTGATNEKLFF. CDR3 nucleotides: TGTGCCAGCAGCATATTTACAGGTGCAACTAATGAAAAACTGTTTTTT.

The chain couples TRBV18 to TRBJ1-1; D call uncertain. From germline, CDR1 is KGHSH and CDR2 LQKENI. Trimming removed 3 bases at V and 7 bases at J, with 12 bases between. The CDR3 has 13 amino acids. This chain's CDR3 is CASSPLDTSEAFF. DNA for the CDR3: TGTGCCAGCTCACCCCTTGACACCAGTGAAGCTTTCTTT.

Concerning this clone: One end of the junction fails to match germline, which may point to a read error. This chain links TRBV9 with TRBJ2-5; D perhaps matches TRBD2 (6 bases). The last part of the DNA fits TRBJ2-7 better; the J call may be wrong. From germline, CDR1 is SGDLS and CDR2 YYNGEE. The CDR3 has 16 residues. In DNA form, the CDR3 reads TGTGCCAGCAGCGTAGGAGGGGCGGGAACCTCCCACGAGCAGTACTTC. Its protein is CASSVGGAGTSHEQYF.

The chain employs TRBV9 and TRBJ1-2; no definite D call. Germline assignment: CDR1 SGDLS and CDR2 YYNGEE. The CDR3 length is 15 residues. V lost 4 bases and J lost 2, with 15 bases in between. CDR3 sequence reads: CASSPLLGGNYGYTF. CDR3 bases: TGTGCCAGCAGCCCCCTTTTGGGAGGGAACTATGGCTACACCTTC. The whole variable domain, filled in from reference TRBV9 and TRBJ1-2, reads DSGVTQTPKHLITATGQRVTLRCSPRSGDLSVYWYQQSLDQGLQFLIQYYNGEERAKGNILERFSAQQFPDLHSELNLSSLELGDSALYFCASSPLLGGNYGYTFGSGTRLTVV.

The rearrangement uses TRBV19 and TRBJ1-2; 7 positions match TRBD1. The V segment lost 3 bases and the J segment 6 bases; nucleotides outside the gene matches: 4. This CDR3 has 13 residues. Germline CDR1 reads LNHDA; CDR2 reads SQIVND (reference sequence). Here the CDR3 DNA reads TGTGCCAGTAGTATCACACAGGGGAATGGCTACACCTTC. Protein: CASSITQGNGYTF.

The V and J genes are TRBV5-6 and TRBJ2-5; 8 bases are shared with TRBD2. Trimming cost V 10 bases and J 12 bases; bases outside gene matches: 20. This CDR3 has 14 amino acids. The germline gives CDR1 SGHDT, CDR2 YYEEEE. CDR3 bases: TGTGCCGCGAGGCGAGCGGGGGCCGGTTTGACAGAGTACTTC. Its protein is CAARRAGAGLTEYF.

Only a few counts were recorded for this clone. The chain joins TRBV5-1 to TRBJ1-5; D may be TRBD1 (5 bases). This CDR3 contains 14 residues. The V gene's germline CDR1 is SGHRS and CDR2 YFSETQ. With 2 bases removed from V and 4 bases from J, the gap between germline ends came to 10 bases. The CDR3 reads CASSFGGLNQPQHF. CDR3 DNA sequence: TGCGCCAGCAGCTTCGGGGGACTAAATCAGCCCCAGCATTTT.

The chain links TRBV11-2 to TRBJ2-5, with 10 bases lining up with TRBD1. V trimming: 5 bases; J trimming: 3 bases; junction bases outside the gene matches: 6. The V gene's germline CDR1 is SGHAT and CDR2 FQNNGV. This CDR3 region has 15 residues. The CDR3 DNA sequence: TGTGCCAGCAGCGCAACGGGGACAGGGGAAGAGACCCAGTACTTC. Protein sequence: CASSATGTGEETQYF.

V gene TRBV7-8 combines with J gene TRBJ2-5; 10 nucleotides align to TRBD2. Germline CDR1 is SGHVS and CDR2 is FQNEAQ. V was pared by 6 bases and J by 3 bases, with 10 bases of the junction left unmatched. CDR3 size: 16 residues. The CDR3 spells CASSRIAGGLKETQYF. The CDR3 DNA reads TGTGCCAGCAGTCGAATAGCGGGGGGTCTTAAAGAGACCCAGTACTTC.

The chain combines TRBV27 with TRBJ1-3, with D perhaps TRBD1 (6 bases). V was pared by 3 bases and J by 2 bases, with 11 bases between. Germline-derived CDR1 and CDR2 are MNHEY and SMNVEV (reference sequence). The CDR3 totals 15 residues. The CDR3 region is CASSLRGGPGNTIYF. The CDR3 bases are TGTGCCAGCAGTTTGAGGGGGGGTCCTGGAAACACCATATATTTT.